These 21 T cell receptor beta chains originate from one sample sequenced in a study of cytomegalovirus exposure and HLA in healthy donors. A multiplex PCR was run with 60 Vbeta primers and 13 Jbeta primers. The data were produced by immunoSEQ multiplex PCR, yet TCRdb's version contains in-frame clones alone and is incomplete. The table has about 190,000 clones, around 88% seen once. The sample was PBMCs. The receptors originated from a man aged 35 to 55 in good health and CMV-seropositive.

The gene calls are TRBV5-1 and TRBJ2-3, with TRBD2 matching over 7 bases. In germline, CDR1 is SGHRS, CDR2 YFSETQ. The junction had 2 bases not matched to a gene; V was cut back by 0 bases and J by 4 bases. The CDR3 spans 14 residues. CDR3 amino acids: CASSLGGGADTQYF. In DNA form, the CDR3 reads TGCGCCAGCAGCTTGGGGGGGGGTGCAGATACGCAGTATTTT. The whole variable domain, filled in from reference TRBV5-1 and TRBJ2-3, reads KAGVTQTPRYLIKTRGQQVTLSCSPISGHRSVSWYQQTPGQGLQFLFEYFSETQRNKGNFPGRFSGRQFSNSRSEMNVSTLELGDSALYLCASSLGGGADTQYFGPGTRLTVL.

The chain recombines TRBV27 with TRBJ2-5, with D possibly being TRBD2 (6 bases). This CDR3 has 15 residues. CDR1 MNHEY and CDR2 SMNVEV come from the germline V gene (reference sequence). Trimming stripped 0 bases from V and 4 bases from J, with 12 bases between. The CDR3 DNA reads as TGTGCCAGCAGTTTATCGGGGACTGATCGAGAGACCCAGTACTTC. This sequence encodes CASSLSGTDRETQYF.

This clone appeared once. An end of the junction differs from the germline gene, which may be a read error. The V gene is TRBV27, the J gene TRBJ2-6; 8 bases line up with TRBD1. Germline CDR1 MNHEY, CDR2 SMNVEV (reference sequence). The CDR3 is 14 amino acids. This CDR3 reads CASSFRTGHNALTF. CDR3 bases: TGTGCCAGCAGTTTTCGGACAGGGCACAACGCCCTGACTTTC. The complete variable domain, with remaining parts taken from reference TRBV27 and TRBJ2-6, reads EAQVTQNPRYLITVTGKKLTVTCSQNMNHEYMSWYRQDPGLGLRQIYYSMNVEVTDKGDVPEGYKVSRKEKRNFPLILESPSPNQTSLYFCASSFRTGHNALTFGAGSRLTVL.

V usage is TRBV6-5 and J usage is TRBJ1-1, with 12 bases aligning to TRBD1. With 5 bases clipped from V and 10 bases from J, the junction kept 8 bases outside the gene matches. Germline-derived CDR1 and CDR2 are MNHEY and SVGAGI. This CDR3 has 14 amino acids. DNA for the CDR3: TGTGCCAGCAGTCCCGGGACAGGGGGCGGCAGAGCTTTCTTT. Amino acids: CASSPGTGGGRAFF.

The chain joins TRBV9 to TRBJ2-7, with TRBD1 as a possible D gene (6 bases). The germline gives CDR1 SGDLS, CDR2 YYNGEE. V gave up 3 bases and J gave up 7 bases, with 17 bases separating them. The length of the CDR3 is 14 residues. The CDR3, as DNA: TGTGCCAGCAGCGCGCGACAGGTACCTTGGGAGCAGTACTTC. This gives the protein CASSARQVPWEQYF.

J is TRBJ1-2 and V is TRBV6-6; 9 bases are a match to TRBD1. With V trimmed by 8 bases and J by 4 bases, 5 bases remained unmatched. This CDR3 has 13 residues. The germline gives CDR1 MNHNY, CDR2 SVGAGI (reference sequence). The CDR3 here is CASGDRVIYGYTF. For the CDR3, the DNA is TGTGCCAGCGGGGACAGGGTGATCTATGGCTACACCTTC.

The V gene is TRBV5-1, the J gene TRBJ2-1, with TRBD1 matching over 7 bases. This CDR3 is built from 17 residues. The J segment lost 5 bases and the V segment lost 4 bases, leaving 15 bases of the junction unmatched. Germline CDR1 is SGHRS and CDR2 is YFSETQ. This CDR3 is CASSREGGTRANNEQFF. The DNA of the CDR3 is TGCGCCAGCAGCCGAGAAGGGGGCACTCGCGCCAACAATGAGCAGTTCTTC.

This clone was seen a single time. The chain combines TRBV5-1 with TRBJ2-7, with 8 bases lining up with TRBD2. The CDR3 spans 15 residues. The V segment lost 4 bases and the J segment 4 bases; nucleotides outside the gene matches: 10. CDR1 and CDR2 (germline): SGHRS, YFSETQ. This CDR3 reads CASSPTSGSTYEQYF. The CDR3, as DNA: TGCGCCAGCAGCCCAACAAGCGGGAGTACGTACGAGCAGTACTTC.

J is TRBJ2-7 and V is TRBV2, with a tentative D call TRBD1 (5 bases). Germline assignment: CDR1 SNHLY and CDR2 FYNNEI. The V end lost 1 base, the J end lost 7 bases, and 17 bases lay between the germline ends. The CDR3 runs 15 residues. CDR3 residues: CASSEGQRGSEEQYF. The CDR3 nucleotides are TGTGCCAGCAGTGAAGGACAAAGGGGTAGTGAGGAGCAGTACTTC.

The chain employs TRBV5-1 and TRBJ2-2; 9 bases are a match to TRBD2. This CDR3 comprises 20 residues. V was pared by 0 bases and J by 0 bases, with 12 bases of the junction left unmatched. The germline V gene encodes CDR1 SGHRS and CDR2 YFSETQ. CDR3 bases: TGCGCCAGCAGCTTGGAATCCCCTTTACTAGCGGGCACGAACACCGGGGAGCTGTTTTTT. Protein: CASSLESPLLAGTNTGELFF.

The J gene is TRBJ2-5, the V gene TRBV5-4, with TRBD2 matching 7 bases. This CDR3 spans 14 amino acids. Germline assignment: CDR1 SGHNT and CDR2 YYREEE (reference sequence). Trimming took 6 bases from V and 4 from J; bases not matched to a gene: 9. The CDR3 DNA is TGTGCCAGCATGTTGGCGGGAGCTAGAGAGACCCAGTACTTC. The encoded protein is CASMLAGARETQYF. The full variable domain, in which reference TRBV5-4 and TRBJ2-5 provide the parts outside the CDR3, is ETGVTQSPTHLIKTRGQQVTLRCSSQSGHNTVSWYQQALGQGPQFIFQYYREEENGRGNFPPRFSGLQFPNYSSELNVNALELDDSALYLCASMLAGARETQYFGPGTRLLVL.

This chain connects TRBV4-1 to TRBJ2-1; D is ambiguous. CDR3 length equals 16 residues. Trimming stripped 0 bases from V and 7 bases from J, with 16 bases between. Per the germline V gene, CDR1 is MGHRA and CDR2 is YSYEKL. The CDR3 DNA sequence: TGCGCCAGCAGCCAAGATCTCCCGCGTGTCTTGAATGAGCAGTTCTTC. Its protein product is CASSQDLPRVLNEQFF.

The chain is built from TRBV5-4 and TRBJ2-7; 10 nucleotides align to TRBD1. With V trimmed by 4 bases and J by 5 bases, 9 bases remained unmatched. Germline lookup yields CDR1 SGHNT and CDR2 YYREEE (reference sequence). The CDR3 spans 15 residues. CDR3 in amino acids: CASSPYGTGVHEQYF. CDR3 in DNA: TGTGCCAGCAGCCCCTACGGGACAGGGGTCCACGAGCAGTACTTC.

The CDR3 reads CASSDHRGRYEQYF. The CDR3 coding sequence is TGTGCCAGCAGTGACCACAGGGGGCGGTACGAGCAGTACTTC. This chain connects TRBV2 to TRBJ2-5; 9 nucleotides match TRBD1. The DNA end favors TRBJ2-7, so the J call may be wrong. This CDR3 is 14 amino acids long. CDR1 is SNHLY, CDR2 FYNNEI, per germline.

The CDR3 DNA reads as TGTGCCAGCGAGAGCCAAATCGAAAAACTGTTTTTT. This translates into CASESQIEKLFF. The rearrangement links TRBV6-1 to TRBJ1-4; the D is unclear. The CDR3 has 12 amino acids. Trimming took off 8 bases at V and 8 bases at J, with 12 bases between the two ends. Germline-derived CDR1 and CDR2 are MNHNS and SASEGT.

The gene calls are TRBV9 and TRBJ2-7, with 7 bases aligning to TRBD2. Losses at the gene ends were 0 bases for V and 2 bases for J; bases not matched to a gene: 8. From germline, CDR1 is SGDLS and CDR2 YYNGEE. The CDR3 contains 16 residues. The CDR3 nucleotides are TGTGCCAGCAGCGTAGGTCTAGGGACTACAACCTACGAGCAGTACTTC. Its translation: CASSVGLGTTTYEQYF. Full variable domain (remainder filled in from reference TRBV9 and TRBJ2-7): DSGVTQTPKHLITATGQRVTLRCSPRSGDLSVYWYQQSLDQGLQFLIQYYNGEERAKGNILERFSAQQFPDLHSELNLSSLELGDSALYFCASSVGLGTTTYEQYFGPGTRLTVT.

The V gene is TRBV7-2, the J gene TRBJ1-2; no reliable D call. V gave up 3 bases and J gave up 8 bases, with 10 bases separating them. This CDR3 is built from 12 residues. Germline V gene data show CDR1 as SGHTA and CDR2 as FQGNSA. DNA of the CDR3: TGTGCCAGCAGCTTCAGTGACTGGGGCTACACCTTC. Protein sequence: CASSFSDWGYTF.

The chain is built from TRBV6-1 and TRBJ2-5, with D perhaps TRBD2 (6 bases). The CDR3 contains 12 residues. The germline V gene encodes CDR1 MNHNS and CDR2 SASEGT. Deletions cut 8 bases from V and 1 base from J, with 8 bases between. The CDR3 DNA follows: TGTGCCAGCGGACTATCCCAAGAGACCCAGTACTTC. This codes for CASGLSQETQYF.

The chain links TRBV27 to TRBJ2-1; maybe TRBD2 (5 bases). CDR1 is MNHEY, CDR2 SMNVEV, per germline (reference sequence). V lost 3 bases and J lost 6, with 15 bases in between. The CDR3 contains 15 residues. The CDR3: CASSLGDPYANEQFF. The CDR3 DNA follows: TGTGCCAGCAGTTTGGGAGATCCCTATGCCAATGAGCAGTTCTTC.

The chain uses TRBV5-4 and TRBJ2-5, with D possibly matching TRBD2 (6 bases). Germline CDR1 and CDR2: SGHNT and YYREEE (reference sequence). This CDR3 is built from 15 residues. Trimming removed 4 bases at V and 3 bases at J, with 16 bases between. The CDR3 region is CASSTDGGLKETQYF. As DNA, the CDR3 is TGTGCCAGCAGCACGGATGGAGGGCTCAAAGAGACCCAGTACTTC. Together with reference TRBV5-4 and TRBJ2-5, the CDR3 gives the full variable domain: ETGVTQSPTHLIKTRGQQVTLRCSSQSGHNTVSWYQQALGQGPQFIFQYYREEENGRGNFPPRFSGLQFPNYSSELNVNALELDDSALYLCASSTDGGLKETQYFGPGTRLLVL.

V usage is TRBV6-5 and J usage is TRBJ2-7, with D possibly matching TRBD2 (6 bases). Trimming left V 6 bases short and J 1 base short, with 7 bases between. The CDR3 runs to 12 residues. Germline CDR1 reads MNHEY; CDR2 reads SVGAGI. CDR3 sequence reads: CASREGSYEQYF. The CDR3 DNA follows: TGTGCCAGCAGGGAGGGTTCCTACGAGCAGTACTTC.